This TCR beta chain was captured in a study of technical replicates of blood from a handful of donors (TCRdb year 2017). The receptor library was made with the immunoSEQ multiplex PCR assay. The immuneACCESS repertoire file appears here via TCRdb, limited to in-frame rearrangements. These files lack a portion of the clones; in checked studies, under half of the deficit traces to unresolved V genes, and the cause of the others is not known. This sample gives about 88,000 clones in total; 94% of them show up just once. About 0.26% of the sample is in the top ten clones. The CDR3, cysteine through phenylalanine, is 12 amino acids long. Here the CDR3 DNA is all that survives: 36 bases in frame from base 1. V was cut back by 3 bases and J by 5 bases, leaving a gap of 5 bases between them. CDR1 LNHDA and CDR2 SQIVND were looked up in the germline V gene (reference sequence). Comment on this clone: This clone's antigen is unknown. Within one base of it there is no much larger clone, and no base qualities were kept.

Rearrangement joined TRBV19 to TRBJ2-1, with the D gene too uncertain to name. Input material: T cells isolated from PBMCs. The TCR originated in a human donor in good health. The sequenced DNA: TGTGCCAGTAGTATGGCGGACAATGAGCAGTTCTTC. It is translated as CASSMADNEQFF.